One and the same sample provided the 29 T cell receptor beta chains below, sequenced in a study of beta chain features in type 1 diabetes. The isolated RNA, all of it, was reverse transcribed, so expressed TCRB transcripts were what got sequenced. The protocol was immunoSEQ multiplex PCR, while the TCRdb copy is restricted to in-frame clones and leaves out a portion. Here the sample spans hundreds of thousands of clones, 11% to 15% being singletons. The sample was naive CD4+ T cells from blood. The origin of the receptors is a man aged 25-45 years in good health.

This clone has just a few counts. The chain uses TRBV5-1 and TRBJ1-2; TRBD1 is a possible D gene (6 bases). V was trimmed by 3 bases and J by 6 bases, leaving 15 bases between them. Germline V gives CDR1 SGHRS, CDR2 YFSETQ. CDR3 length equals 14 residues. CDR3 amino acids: CASSSQDSENGYTF. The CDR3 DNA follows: TGCGCCAGCAGCTCCCAGGACAGCGAGAATGGCTACACCTTC.

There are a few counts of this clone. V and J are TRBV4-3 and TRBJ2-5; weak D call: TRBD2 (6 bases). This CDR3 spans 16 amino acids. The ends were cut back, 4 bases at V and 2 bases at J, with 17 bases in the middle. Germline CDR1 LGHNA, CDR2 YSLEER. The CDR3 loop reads CASSPNSGTRQETQYF. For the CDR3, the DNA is TGCGCCAGCAGCCCGAACTCCGGGACTCGTCAAGAGACCCAGTACTTC.

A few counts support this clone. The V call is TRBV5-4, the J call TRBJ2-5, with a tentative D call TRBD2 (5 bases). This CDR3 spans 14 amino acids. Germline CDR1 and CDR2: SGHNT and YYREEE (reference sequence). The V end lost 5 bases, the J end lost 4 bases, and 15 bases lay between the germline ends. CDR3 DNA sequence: TGTGCCAGCAGGGGAGCCGCGGTTGGAGAGACCCAGTACTTC. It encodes CASRGAAVGETQYF.

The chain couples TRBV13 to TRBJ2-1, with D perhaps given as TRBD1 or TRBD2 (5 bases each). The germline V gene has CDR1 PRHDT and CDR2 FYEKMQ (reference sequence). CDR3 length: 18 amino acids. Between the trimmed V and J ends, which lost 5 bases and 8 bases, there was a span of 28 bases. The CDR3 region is CASSLSGTWGSFSDEQFF. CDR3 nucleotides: TGTGCCAGCAGCCTATCCGGGACGTGGGGTAGCTTTAGCGATGAGCAGTTCTTC.

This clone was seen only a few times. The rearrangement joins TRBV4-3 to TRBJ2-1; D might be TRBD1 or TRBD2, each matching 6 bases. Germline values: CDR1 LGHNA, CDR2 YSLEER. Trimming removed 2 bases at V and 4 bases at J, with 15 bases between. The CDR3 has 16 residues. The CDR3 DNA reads TGCGCCAGCAGCCAAAGAATAGGGGGGAAGTACAATGAGCAGTTCTTC. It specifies CASSQRIGGKYNEQFF.

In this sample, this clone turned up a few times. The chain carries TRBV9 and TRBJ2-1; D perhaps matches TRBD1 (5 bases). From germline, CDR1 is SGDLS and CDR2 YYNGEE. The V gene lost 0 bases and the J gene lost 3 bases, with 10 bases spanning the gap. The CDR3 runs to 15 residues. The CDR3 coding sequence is TGTGCCAGCAGCGTAGGGTCAGGGTACTACAATGAGCAGTTCTTC. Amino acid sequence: CASSVGSGYYNEQFF.

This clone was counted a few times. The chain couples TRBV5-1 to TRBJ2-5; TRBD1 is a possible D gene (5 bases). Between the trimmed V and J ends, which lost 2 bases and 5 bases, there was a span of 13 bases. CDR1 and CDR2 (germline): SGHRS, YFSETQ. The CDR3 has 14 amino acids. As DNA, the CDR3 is TGCGCCAGCAGCTTCCTGGGGCAATGGGAGACCCAGTACTTC. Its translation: CASSFLGQWETQYF.

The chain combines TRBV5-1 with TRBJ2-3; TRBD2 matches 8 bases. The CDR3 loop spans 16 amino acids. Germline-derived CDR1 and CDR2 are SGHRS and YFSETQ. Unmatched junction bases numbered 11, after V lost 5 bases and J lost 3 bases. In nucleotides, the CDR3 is TGCGCCAGCAGGACGTCTAGCGGGTTTATAACAGATACGCAGTATTTT. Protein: CASRTSSGFITDTQYF.

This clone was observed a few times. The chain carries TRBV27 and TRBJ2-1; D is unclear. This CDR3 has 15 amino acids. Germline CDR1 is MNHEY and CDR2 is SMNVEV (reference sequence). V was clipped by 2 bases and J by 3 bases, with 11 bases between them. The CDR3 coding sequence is TGTGCCAGCAGTTTAGAACACCCTGACTACAATGAGCAGTTCTTC. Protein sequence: CASSLEHPDYNEQFF.

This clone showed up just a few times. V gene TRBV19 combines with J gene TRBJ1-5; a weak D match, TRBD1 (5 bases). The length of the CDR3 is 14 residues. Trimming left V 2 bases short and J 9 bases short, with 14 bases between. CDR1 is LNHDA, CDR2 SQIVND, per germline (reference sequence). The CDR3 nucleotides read TGTGCCAGTAGTATACGGGGCCCCCAAGGGCCCCAGCATTTT. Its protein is CASSIRGPQGPQHF.

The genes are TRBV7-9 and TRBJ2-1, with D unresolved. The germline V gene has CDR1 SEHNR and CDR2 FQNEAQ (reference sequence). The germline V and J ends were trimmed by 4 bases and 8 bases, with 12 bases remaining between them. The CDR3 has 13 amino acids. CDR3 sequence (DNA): TGTGCCAGCAGCTATTACGGACGGGATGAGCAGTTCTTC. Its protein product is CASSYYGRDEQFF.

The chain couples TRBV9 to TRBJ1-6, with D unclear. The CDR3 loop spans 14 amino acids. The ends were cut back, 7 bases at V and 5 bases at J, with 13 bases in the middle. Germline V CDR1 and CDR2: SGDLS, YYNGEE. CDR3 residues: CASSAVTDNSPLHF. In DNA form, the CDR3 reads TGTGCCAGCTCTGCGGTAACGGATAATTCACCCCTCCACTTT.

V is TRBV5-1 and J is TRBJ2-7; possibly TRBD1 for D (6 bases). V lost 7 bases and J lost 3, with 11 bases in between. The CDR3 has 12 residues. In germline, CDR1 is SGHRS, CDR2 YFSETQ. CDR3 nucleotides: TGCGCCAGCCAGGACAGAGACTACGAGCAGTACTTC. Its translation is CASQDRDYEQYF.

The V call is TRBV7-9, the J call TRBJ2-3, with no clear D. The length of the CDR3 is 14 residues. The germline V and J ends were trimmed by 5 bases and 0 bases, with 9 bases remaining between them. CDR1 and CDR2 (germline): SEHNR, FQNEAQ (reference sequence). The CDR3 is CASSMVPSTDTQYF. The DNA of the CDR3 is TGTGCCAGCAGCATGGTTCCTAGCACAGATACGCAGTATTTT.

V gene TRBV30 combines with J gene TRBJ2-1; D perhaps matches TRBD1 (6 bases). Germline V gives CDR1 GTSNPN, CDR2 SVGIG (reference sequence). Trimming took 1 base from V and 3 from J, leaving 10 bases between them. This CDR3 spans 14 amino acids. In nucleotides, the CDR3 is TGTGCCTGGAGTGGAGGGGACATCTACAATGAGCAGTTCTTC. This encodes CAWSGGDIYNEQFF.

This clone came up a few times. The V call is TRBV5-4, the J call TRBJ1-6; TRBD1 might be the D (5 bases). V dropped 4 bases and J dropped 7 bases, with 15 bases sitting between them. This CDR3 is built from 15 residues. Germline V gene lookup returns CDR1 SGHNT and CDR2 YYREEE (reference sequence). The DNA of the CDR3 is TGTGCCAGCAGCCCTTCCGGGACGGGGAATTCACCCCTCCACTTT. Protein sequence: CASSPSGTGNSPLHF.

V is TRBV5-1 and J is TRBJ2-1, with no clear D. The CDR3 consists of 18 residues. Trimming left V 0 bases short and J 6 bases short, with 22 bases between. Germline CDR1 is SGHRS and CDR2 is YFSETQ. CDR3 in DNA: TGCGCCAGCAGCTTGGCCAATTTGGCGCTAGACAACATCAATGAGCAGTTCTTC. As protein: CASSLANLALDNINEQFF.

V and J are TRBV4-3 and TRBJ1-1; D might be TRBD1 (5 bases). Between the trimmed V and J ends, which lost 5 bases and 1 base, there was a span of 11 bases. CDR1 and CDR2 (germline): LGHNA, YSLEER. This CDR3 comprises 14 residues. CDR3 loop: CASSAYRRNTEAFF. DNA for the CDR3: TGCGCCAGCAGCGCCTACAGGAGGAACACTGAAGCTTTCTTT.

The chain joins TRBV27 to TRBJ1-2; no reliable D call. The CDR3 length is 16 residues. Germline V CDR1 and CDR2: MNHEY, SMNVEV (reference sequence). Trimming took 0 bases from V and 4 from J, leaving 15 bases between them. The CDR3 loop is CASSLSWLADSYGYTF. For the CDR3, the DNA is TGTGCCAGCAGTTTATCGTGGCTAGCAGATTCCTATGGCTACACCTTC.

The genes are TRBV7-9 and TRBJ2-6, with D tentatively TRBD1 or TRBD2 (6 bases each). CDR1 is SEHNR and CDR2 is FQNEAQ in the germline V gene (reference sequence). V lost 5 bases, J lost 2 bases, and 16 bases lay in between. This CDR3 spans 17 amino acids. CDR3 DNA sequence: TGTGCCAGCAGCCTCTCCCGGGGGCTCCCTGGGGCCAACGTCCTGACTTTC. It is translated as CASSLSRGLPGANVLTF.

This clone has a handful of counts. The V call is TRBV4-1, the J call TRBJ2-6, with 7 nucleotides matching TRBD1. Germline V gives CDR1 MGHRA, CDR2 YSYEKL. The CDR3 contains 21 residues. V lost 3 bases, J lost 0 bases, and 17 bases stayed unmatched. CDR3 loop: CASSHDRASPRTDSGANVLTF. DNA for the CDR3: TGCGCCAGCAGCCATGACAGGGCTAGCCCCAGAACGGACTCTGGGGCCAACGTCCTGACTTTC.

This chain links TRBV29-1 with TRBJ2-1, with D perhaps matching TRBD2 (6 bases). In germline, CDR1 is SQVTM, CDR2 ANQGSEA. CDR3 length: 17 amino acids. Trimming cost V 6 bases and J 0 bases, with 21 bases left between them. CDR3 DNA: TGCAGCGTGGGGATGCGGGATCTCCCTAGCTCCTACAATGAGCAGTTCTTC. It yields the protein CSVGMRDLPSSYNEQFF.

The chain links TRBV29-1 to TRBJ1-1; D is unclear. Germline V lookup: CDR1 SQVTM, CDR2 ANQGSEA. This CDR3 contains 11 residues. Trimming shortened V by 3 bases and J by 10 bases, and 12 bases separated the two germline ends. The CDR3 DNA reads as TGCAGCGTTGAGAAGGGTTTGAGAGCTTTCTTT. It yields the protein CSVEKGLRAFF.

CDR3 protein: CASSSDGLLSSGANVLTF. For the CDR3, the DNA is TGTGCCAGCAGCTCGGACGGCCTTTTGAGCTCTGGGGCCAACGTCCTGACTTTC. V is TRBV7-6 and J is TRBJ2-6; no definite D call. CDR3 size: 18 residues. V lost 4 bases and J 0 bases, leaving 16 bases between the germline ends. Looked up from germline, CDR1 is SGHVS and CDR2 is FNYEAQ. Filled out from reference TRBV7-6 and TRBJ2-6, the complete variable domain reads GAGVSQSPRYKVTKRGQDVALRCDPISGHVSLYWYRQALGQGPEFLTYFNYEAQQDKSGLPNDRFSAERPEGSISTLTIQRTEQRDSAMYRCASSSDGLLSSGANVLTFGAGSRLTVL.

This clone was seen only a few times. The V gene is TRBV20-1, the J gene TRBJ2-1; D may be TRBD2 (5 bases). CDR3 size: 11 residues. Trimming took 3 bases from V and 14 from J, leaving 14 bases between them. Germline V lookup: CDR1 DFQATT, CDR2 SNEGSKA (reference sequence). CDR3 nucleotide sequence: TGCAGTGCTAGTTGGTGGGGAGCTGAGTTCTTC. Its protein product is CSASWWGAEFF.

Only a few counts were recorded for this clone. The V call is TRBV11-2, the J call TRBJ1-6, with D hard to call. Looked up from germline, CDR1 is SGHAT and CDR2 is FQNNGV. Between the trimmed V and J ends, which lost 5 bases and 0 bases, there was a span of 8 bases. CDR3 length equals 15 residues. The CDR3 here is CASSIDHSYNSPLHF. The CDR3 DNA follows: TGTGCCAGCAGCATTGACCACTCCTATAATTCACCCCTCCACTTT.

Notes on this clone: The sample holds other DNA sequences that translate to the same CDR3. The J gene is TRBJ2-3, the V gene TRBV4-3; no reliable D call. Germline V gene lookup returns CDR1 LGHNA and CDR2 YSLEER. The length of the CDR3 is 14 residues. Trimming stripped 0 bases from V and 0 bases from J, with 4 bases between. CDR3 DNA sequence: TGCGCCAGCAGCCAAGACCTTAGCACAGATACGCAGTATTTT. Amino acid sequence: CASSQDLSTDTQYF.

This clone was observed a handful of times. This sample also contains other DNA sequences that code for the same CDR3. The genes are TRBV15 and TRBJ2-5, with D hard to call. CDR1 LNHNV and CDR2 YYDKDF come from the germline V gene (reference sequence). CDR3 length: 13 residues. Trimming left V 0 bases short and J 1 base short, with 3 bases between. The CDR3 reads CATSRDTQETQYF. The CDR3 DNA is TGTGCCACCAGCAGAGATACCCAAGAGACCCAGTACTTC.

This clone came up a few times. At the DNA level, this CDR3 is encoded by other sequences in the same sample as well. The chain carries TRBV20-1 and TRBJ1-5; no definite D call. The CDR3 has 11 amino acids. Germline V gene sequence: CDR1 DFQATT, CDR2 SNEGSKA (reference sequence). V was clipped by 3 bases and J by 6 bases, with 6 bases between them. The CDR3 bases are TGCAGTGCTAGTCAAGGTCAGCCCCAGCATTTT. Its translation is CSASQGQPQHF.